This is a list of T cell receptor beta chains from one sample in a study of T cell repertoires in cytomegalovirus infection. Antigens for these TCRs are unknown. TCRdb independently ran MiXCR on the reads; one entry per CDR3 protein. The sample lists 700,000 to 850,000 distinct CDR3 sequences; approximately 32% were seen once. Here the sequenced sample was cultured CD8+ T cells from PBMCs, taken from culture after CMV antigen stimulation. The source of these receptors is a human donor in good health (CMV status not recorded). Some clones in this sample may be carry-over from other donors' samples. Both conserved end residues are part of each CDR3. Each record gives: J gene, V gene, clone size, D gene, CDR3 protein, CDR3 DNA. The D gene is left open where the match is weak. For some rows the clone size is stated as once, few or many, or as a class when expanded; others skip it.

j_call: TRBJ2-3; v_call: TRBV15; clone_size: -; d_call: TRBD2; cdr3_aa: CATRTSGGSDTQYF; cdr3_nt: TGTGCCACCAGGACTAGCGGGGGGTCAGATACGCAGTATTTT
j_call: TRBJ1-1; v_call: TRBV9; clone_size: -; d_call: TRBD1; cdr3_aa: CASSATGTGETEAFF; cdr3_nt: TGTGCCAGCAGCGCGACCGGGACAGGGGAGACTGAAGCTTTCTTT
j_call: TRBJ2-7; v_call: TRBV6-6; clone_size: -; d_call: TRBD2; cdr3_aa: CASSDAPGGLYEQYF; cdr3_nt: TGTGCCAGCAGTGACGCCCCGGGAGGCCTTTACGAGCAGTACTTC
j_call: TRBJ1-1; v_call: TRBV6-8; clone_size: -; d_call: -; cdr3_aa: CASSRGTAGNTEAFF; cdr3_nt: TGTGCCAGCAGCCGTGGTACGGCCGGGAACACTGAAGCTTTCTTT
j_call: TRBJ1-2; v_call: TRBV14; clone_size: few; d_call: -; cdr3_aa: CASSQIGGGPNGYTF; cdr3_nt: TGTGCCAGCAGCCAAATTGGGGGGGGCCCAAATGGCTACACCTTC
j_call: TRBJ2-1; v_call: TRBV9; clone_size: -; d_call: TRBD2; cdr3_aa: CASKAGGASNEQFF; cdr3_nt: TGTGCCAGCAAGGCCGGGGGGGCTAGCAATGAGCAGTTCTTC
j_call: TRBJ2-1; v_call: TRBV7-6; clone_size: few; d_call: TRBD2; cdr3_aa: CASSITSGGAYEQFF; cdr3_nt: TGTGCCAGCAGCATTACTAGCGGGGGGGCCTATGAGCAGTTCTTC
j_call: TRBJ2-7; v_call: TRBV7-6; clone_size: few; d_call: TRBD1; cdr3_aa: CASSVDRGSPYEQYF; cdr3_nt: TGTGCCAGCAGCGTGGACAGGGGTAGCCCCTACGAGCAGTACTTC
j_call: TRBJ2-1; v_call: TRBV7-8; clone_size: many; d_call: -; cdr3_aa: CASSPGGSHNEQFF; cdr3_nt: TGTGCCAGCAGCCCAGGAGGGAGTCACAATGAGCAGTTCTTC
j_call: TRBJ2-2; v_call: TRBV7-6; clone_size: -; d_call: -; cdr3_aa: CASSPTESGNGNTGELFF; cdr3_nt: TGTGCTAGCAGCCCGACGGAGTCGGGGAACGGGAACACCGGGGAGCTGTTTTTT
j_call: TRBJ2-3; v_call: TRBV12-3/TRBV12-4; clone_size: few; d_call: TRBD2; cdr3_aa: CASSLDSGGAPGTQYF; cdr3_nt: TGTGCCAGCAGTTTAGACAGCGGGGGGGCCCCGGGTACGCAGTATTTT
j_call: TRBJ2-1; v_call: TRBV12-5; clone_size: few; d_call: -; cdr3_aa: CASEGTGTYNEQFF; cdr3_nt: TGTGCTAGTGAAGGGACCGGTACCTACAATGAGCAGTTCTTC
j_call: TRBJ2-1; v_call: TRBV5-5; clone_size: few; d_call: TRBD1; cdr3_aa: CASSSVRGLDEQFF; cdr3_nt: TGTGCCAGCAGCTCTGTGAGGGGGCTCGATGAGCAGTTCTTC
j_call: TRBJ1-4; v_call: TRBV4-1; clone_size: few; d_call: -; cdr3_aa: CASSQDGQNPSNEKLFF; cdr3_nt: TGCGCCAGCAGCCAAGATGGGCAAAACCCTTCGAATGAAAAACTGTTTTTT
j_call: TRBJ1-5; v_call: TRBV9; clone_size: -; d_call: -; cdr3_aa: CANSPGTASNQPQHF; cdr3_nt: TGTGCCAACAGCCCAGGGACTGCCAGCAATCAGCCCCAGCATTTT
j_call: TRBJ1-5; v_call: TRBV12-3/TRBV12-4; clone_size: -; d_call: -; cdr3_aa: CASSLGNNNQPQHF; cdr3_nt: TGTGCCAGCAGTTTAGGTAACAACAATCAGCCCCAGCATTTT
j_call: TRBJ2-5; v_call: TRBV19; clone_size: -; d_call: TRBD1; cdr3_aa: CASSQRGTVNQETQYF; cdr3_nt: TGTGCCAGTAGTCAACGAGGGACAGTAAATCAAGAGACCCAGTACTTC
j_call: TRBJ2-5; v_call: TRBV12-3/TRBV12-4; clone_size: -; d_call: -; cdr3_aa: CASSAWRETQYF; cdr3_nt: TGTGCCAGCAGCGCTTGGCGGGAGACCCAGTACTTC
j_call: TRBJ2-6; v_call: TRBV7-6; clone_size: -; d_call: -; cdr3_aa: CASTKNRAGGANVLTF; cdr3_nt: TGTGCTAGCACCAAGAACAGGGCGGGCGGGGCCAACGTCCTGACTTTC
j_call: TRBJ1-2; v_call: TRBV12-3/TRBV12-4; clone_size: few; d_call: -; cdr3_aa: CASSLRGLRLRDYGYTF; cdr3_nt: TGTGCCAGCAGTTTACGGGGCCTCCGTCTCAGGGACTATGGCTACACCTTC
j_call: TRBJ1-2; v_call: TRBV27; clone_size: -; d_call: TRBD1; cdr3_aa: CASSPQTGEFYGYTF; cdr3_nt: TGTGCCAGCAGTCCGCAGACAGGGGAGTTCTATGGCTACACCTTC
j_call: TRBJ2-1; v_call: TRBV19; clone_size: -; d_call: -; cdr3_aa: CASSAPPGLVGKGGNEQFF; cdr3_nt: TGTGCCAGTAGTGCACCCCCGGGTTTGGTGGGGAAAGGTGGCAATGAGCAGTTCTTC
j_call: TRBJ2-2; v_call: TRBV28; clone_size: few; d_call: TRBD1; cdr3_aa: CASSLETGMVGELFF; cdr3_nt: TGTGCCAGCAGTTTGGAGACAGGGATGGTCGGGGAGCTGTTTTTT
j_call: TRBJ2-1; v_call: TRBV7-9; clone_size: -; d_call: TRBD2; cdr3_aa: CASSFREGDSYNEQFF; cdr3_nt: TGTGCCAGCAGCTTCCGGGAGGGAGACTCCTACAATGAGCAGTTCTTC
j_call: TRBJ1-5; v_call: TRBV7-2; clone_size: many; d_call: -; cdr3_aa: CASSWWQGVNQPQHF; cdr3_nt: TGTGCCAGCAGCTGGTGGCAGGGTGTCAACCAGCCCCAGCATTTT
j_call: TRBJ2-1; v_call: TRBV6-6; clone_size: -; d_call: -; cdr3_aa: CASTLSGSINEQFF; cdr3_nt: TGTGCCAGCACCCTTAGTGGTAGTATAAATGAGCAGTTCTTC
j_call: TRBJ2-1; v_call: TRBV6-5; clone_size: -; d_call: TRBD1; cdr3_aa: CASREGQEDHEQFF; cdr3_nt: TGTGCCAGCAGGGAAGGACAGGAAGACCATGAGCAGTTCTTC
j_call: TRBJ1-1; v_call: TRBV29-1; clone_size: -; d_call: -; cdr3_aa: CSVGGGARSSEAFF; cdr3_nt: TGCAGCGTTGGAGGGGGGGCGCGGAGCTCTGAAGCTTTCTTT
j_call: TRBJ2-1; v_call: TRBV10-2; clone_size: -; d_call: -; cdr3_aa: CASSGGAEQFF; cdr3_nt: TGCGCCAGCAGTGGGGGGGCAGAGCAGTTCTTC
j_call: TRBJ2-2; v_call: TRBV6-1; clone_size: -; d_call: -; cdr3_aa: CAIHAGVHGELFF; cdr3_nt: TGTGCCATCCATGCAGGGGTGCACGGGGAGCTGTTTTTT
j_call: TRBJ2-1; v_call: TRBV7-9; clone_size: -; d_call: TRBD1; cdr3_aa: CASSSQQGTNEQFF; cdr3_nt: TGTGCCAGCAGCTCTCAACAGGGGACAAATGAGCAGTTCTTC
j_call: TRBJ1-2; v_call: TRBV6-6; clone_size: -; d_call: TRBD1; cdr3_aa: CASSRDRVYTF; cdr3_nt: TGTGCCAGCAGTCGGGACAGGGTCTACACCTTC
j_call: TRBJ1-2; v_call: TRBV20-1; clone_size: -; d_call: -; cdr3_aa: CSARDHGNPTSYGYTF; cdr3_nt: TGCAGTGCTAGAGATCACGGCAATCCCACTAGCTATGGCTACACCTTC
j_call: TRBJ1-3; v_call: TRBV7-9; clone_size: few; d_call: -; cdr3_aa: CASSPSHPPGNGNTIYF; cdr3_nt: TGTGCCAGCAGCCCTTCCCACCCCCCGGGCAACGGAAACACCATATATTTT
j_call: TRBJ2-1; v_call: TRBV12-3/TRBV12-4; clone_size: -; d_call: -; cdr3_aa: CASSVFGNAPPYNEQFF; cdr3_nt: TGTGCCAGCAGTGTTTTTGGAAACGCTCCTCCCTACAATGAGCAGTTCTTC
j_call: TRBJ2-3; v_call: TRBV6-1; clone_size: -; d_call: TRBD2; cdr3_aa: CASSYGTSAGDTQYF; cdr3_nt: TGTGCCAGCAGTTACGGGACTAGCGCAGGAGATACGCAGTATTTT
j_call: TRBJ1-2; v_call: TRBV7-6; clone_size: -; d_call: -; cdr3_aa: CASSFNRDKHGYTF; cdr3_nt: TGTGCCAGCAGCTTTAACCGAGACAAGCATGGCTACACCTTC
j_call: TRBJ2-3; v_call: TRBV20-1; clone_size: -; d_call: -; cdr3_aa: CSARGGREARTDTQYF; cdr3_nt: TGCAGTGCTAGAGGCGGCAGGGAAGCTCGGACAGATACGCAGTATTTT
j_call: TRBJ1-2; v_call: TRBV29-1; clone_size: once; d_call: TRBD1; cdr3_aa: CSARDRLGAYTF; cdr3_nt: TGCAGCGCCAGGGACAGGTTGGGGGCCTACACCTTC
j_call: TRBJ1-5; v_call: TRBV27; clone_size: few; d_call: -; cdr3_aa: CASSPPGWNQPQHF; cdr3_nt: TGTGCCAGCAGTCCTCCAGGGTGGAATCAGCCCCAGCATTTT
j_call: TRBJ1-6; v_call: TRBV6-1; clone_size: -; d_call: -; cdr3_aa: CASSDYLAHF; cdr3_nt: TGTGCCAGCAGTGATTACTTGGCCCACTTT
j_call: TRBJ2-4; v_call: TRBV7-9; clone_size: many; d_call: -; cdr3_aa: CASSYRAKEDIQYF; cdr3_nt: TGTGCCAGCAGCTATCGGGCCAAAGAGGACATTCAGTACTTC
j_call: TRBJ1-3; v_call: TRBV7-8; clone_size: -; d_call: -; cdr3_aa: CASSFRFGNTIYF; cdr3_nt: TGTGCCAGCAGCTTCAGGTTTGGGAACACCATATATTTT
j_call: TRBJ2-5; v_call: TRBV2; clone_size: -; d_call: -; cdr3_aa: CASLLAIRYQETQYF; cdr3_nt: TGTGCCAGCCTCCTGGCGATCAGGTACCAAGAGACCCAGTACTTC
j_call: TRBJ2-2; v_call: TRBV19; clone_size: -; d_call: TRBD2; cdr3_aa: CASSTPTSGGPNTGELFF; cdr3_nt: TGTGCCAGTAGTACCCCGACTAGCGGGGGCCCGAACACCGGGGAGCTGTTTTTT
j_call: TRBJ1-2; v_call: TRBV20-1; clone_size: -; d_call: -; cdr3_aa: CSARDFQENYGYTF; cdr3_nt: TGCAGTGCTAGAGATTTCCAGGAGAACTATGGCTACACCTTC
j_call: TRBJ1-1; v_call: TRBV5-1; clone_size: -; d_call: -; cdr3_aa: CASSLEPPVMNTEAFF; cdr3_nt: TGCGCCAGCAGCTTGGAACCACCAGTCATGAACACTGAAGCTTTCTTT
j_call: TRBJ1-1; v_call: TRBV12-3/TRBV12-4; clone_size: many; d_call: -; cdr3_aa: CASSLGADEAFF; cdr3_nt: TGTGCCAGCAGCCTCGGGGCCGATGAAGCTTTCTTT
j_call: TRBJ1-5; v_call: TRBV27; clone_size: few; d_call: -; cdr3_aa: CASSHQGSRQPQHF; cdr3_nt: TGTGCCAGCAGTCACCAGGGTAGCAGGCAGCCCCAGCATTTT